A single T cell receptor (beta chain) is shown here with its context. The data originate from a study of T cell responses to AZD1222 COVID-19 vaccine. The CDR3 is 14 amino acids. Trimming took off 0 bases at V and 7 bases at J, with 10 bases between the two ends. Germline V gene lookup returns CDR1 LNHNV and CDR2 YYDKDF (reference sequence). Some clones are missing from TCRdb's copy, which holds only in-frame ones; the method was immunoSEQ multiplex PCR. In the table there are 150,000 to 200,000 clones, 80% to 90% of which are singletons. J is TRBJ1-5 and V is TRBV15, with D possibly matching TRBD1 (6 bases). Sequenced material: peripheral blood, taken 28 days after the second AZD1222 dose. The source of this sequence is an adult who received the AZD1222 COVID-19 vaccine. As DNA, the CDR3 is TGTGCCACCAGCAGAGAGGGCAGGGGCCAGCCCCAGCATTTT. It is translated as CATSREGRGQPQHF.